The 23 T cell receptor beta chains given below trace back to one sample, sequenced in a study of tumor and adjacent non-tumor tissue in lung cancer. TCRbeta libraries were built with three rounds of nested PCR, modified from ARM-PCR. TCRdb reprocessed the multiplex PCR reads with MiXCR, giving one entry per CDR3 protein. The profile covers approximately 100,000 distinct CDR3 sequences, with around 75% appearing a single time and about 40% taken by the ten largest. RNA was extracted from bulk tissue without any cell sorting. Sequenced material: lung tumor tissue. The receptors here all came from a woman aged 60-70 years with non-small cell lung cancer.

Details on this clonotype: Germline and junction disagree at one end, which may indicate a read error. The chain couples TRBV6-1 to TRBJ1-5; D gene unclear. The CDR3 runs to 14 residues. The V gene's germline CDR1 is MNHNS and CDR2 SASEGT. In DNA form, the CDR3 reads TGCGCCAGCAGTGAAGACGGATGCAATCAGCCCCAGCATTTT. It yields the protein CASSEDGCNQPQHF.

With respect to this clonotype: Germline and junction disagree at one end, which may indicate a read error. J is TRBJ2-3 and V is TRBV6-1; 13 nucleotides agree with TRBD2. The CDR3 spans 15 residues. Germline assignment: CDR1 MNHNS and CDR2 SASEGT. DNA for the CDR3: TGTGCCGCCAGTACTAGCGGGAGGGCCGGAGATATGCAGTATTTT. Its translation is CAASTSGRAGDMQYF.

As to this clonotype: A read error may account for a junction end that differs from germline. The genes are TRBV11-3 and TRBJ2-1; weak D call: TRBD1 (7 bases). The CDR3 loop spans 16 amino acids. Germline V gene sequence: CDR1 SGHNT, CDR2 YENEEA. In DNA, the CDR3 is TGTGCCAGCAGCTCCACCGACAGGGCGGGGTCCAATGAGCAGCTCTTC. Translating gives CASSSTDRAGSNEQLF.

The chain links TRBV11-2 to TRBJ2-7; perhaps TRBD2 as D (6 bases). CDR1 is SGHAT and CDR2 is FQNNGV in the germline V gene. Deletions cut 6 bases from V and 0 bases from J, with 18 bases between. The CDR3 length is 16 residues. The CDR3 nucleotides are TGTGCCAGCAGACCTGGATTAGCGGTGGTCTCCTACGAGCAGTACTTC. Its translation: CASRPGLAVVSYEQYF.

Details on this clonotype: This sequence may be a read error, since a much larger clone differs from it by one base. The rearrangement uses TRBV6-1 and TRBJ2-1; no clear D gene. V lost 8 bases and J 6 bases, leaving 11 bases between the germline ends. CDR1 MNHNS and CDR2 SASEGT come from the germline V gene. The length of the CDR3 is 12 residues. CDR3 nucleotide sequence: TGTGCCAGCGGGCCAGTGGCCAATGAGCAGTTCTTC. Translated, it gives CASGPVANEQFF.

The V gene is TRBV4-3, the J gene TRBJ2-3, with D perhaps TRBD2 (7 bases). Germline assignment: CDR1 LGHNA and CDR2 YSLEER. Trimming stripped 4 bases from V and 4 bases from J, with 15 bases between. This CDR3 comprises 15 residues. In nucleotides, the CDR3 is TGCGCCAGCAGCCGAGGGGGGGCGCAGTCAGATACGCAGTATTTT. This gives the protein CASSRGGAQSDTQYF.

The chain recombines TRBV12-3 or TRBV12-4 with TRBJ1-1, with 9 positions matching TRBD1. V trimming: 2 bases; J trimming: 4 bases; junction bases outside the gene matches: 5. The CDR3 runs to 15 residues. As DNA, the CDR3 is TGTGCCAGCAGTTTAAGGCTGGGACAGGGCACTGAAGCTTTCTTT. It is translated as CASSLRLGQGTEAFF.

About this clonotype itself: One end of the junction fails to match germline, which may point to a read error. J is TRBJ2-1 and V is TRBV4-3, with 7 bases fitting TRBD2. This CDR3 comprises 16 residues. Per the germline V gene, CDR1 is LGHNA and CDR2 is YSLEER. Here the CDR3 reads CASNQGTNGRLNQQFF. CDR3 in DNA: TGCGCCAGCAACCAAGGGACTAACGGGAGGTTGAATCAACAGTTCTTC.

To note about this clonotype: At one end the junction does not follow the germline gene, possibly because of a read error. The rearrangement joins TRBV6-6 to TRBJ2-1; D remains ambiguous. CDR1 is MNHNY and CDR2 is SVGAGI in the germline V gene (reference sequence). This CDR3 has 11 amino acids. The CDR3 here is CAGTFIGERFF. The CDR3 DNA sequence: TGTGCCGGCACCTTTATTGGTGAGCGGTTCTTC.

On this clonotype: The missing conserved phenylalanine or tryptophan at the end of this CDR3 makes a read error likely. The chain couples TRBV4-3 to TRBJ2-3; TRBD2 agrees at 12 bases. The V and J ends lost 1 base and 12 bases, in that order; junction bases with no gene match: 8. Germline V gene sequence: CDR1 LGHNA, CDR2 YSLEER. This CDR3 is 15 amino acids long. The CDR3 nucleotides are TGCGCCAGCAGCCAAGGGACTAGCGGGGCAGATGCACAGTATTGT. Translation: CASSQGTSGADAQYC.

For this clonotype: A clone one base away is much larger, so this may be a read error. The V call is TRBV30, the J call TRBJ1-1, with D maybe TRBD1 (6 bases). There are 13 residues in the CDR3. Germline V gene lookup returns CDR1 GTSNPN and CDR2 SVGIG (reference sequence). The CDR3 DNA reads as TGTGCCTTGAGTTTGGACAGAGCCACTGAAGCTTTCTTT. Translation: CALSLDRATEAFF.

The chain recombines TRBV6-2 or TRBV6-3 with TRBJ1-6; no definite D call. With 6 bases removed from V and 9 bases from J, the gap between germline ends came to 15 bases. Germline CDR1 reads MNHEY; CDR2 reads SVGEGT. CDR3 length: 14 amino acids. The DNA for the CDR3 is TGTGCCAGCAGCCCCTGGACGGAAAGTTCACCCCTCCACTTT. Encoded protein: CASSPWTESSPLHF.

The genes are TRBV20-1 and TRBJ2-4, with D tentatively TRBD2 (6 bases). The J call may be faulty, since TRBJ2-3 better matches the DNA end. The length of the CDR3 is 16 residues. Germline V gene lookup returns CDR1 DFQATT and CDR2 SNEGSKA (reference sequence). CDR3 amino acids: CSARDRGVGGMDIQYF. In nucleotides, the CDR3 is TGCAGTGCTAGAGATAGGGGAGTGGGGGGAATGGACATTCAGTATTTT.

Of note for this clonotype: A much more abundant neighbour one base away suggests this may be a read error. This likely comes from a read error, as the CDR3 has no conserved phenylalanine or tryptophan at its end. This CDR3 is CASTDGIGLQETQYI. The CDR3 DNA follows: TGTGCCAGCACCGACGGGATTGGACTCCAAGAGACCCAGTACATC. The chain employs TRBV28 and TRBJ2-5; D may be TRBD2 (5 bases). Deletions cut 7 bases from V and 1 base from J, with 16 bases between. The CDR3 sequence is 15 residues long. CDR1 and CDR2 (germline): MDHEN, SYDVKM.

The genes are TRBV30 and TRBJ1-2, with a weak D call TRBD1 (5 bases). Germline V gives CDR1 GTSNPN, CDR2 SVGIG (reference sequence). This CDR3 spans 10 amino acids. V was pared by 7 bases and J by 6 bases, with 9 bases between. The CDR3 loop reads CASGENGYTF. The CDR3 DNA sequence: TGTGCCTCGGGGGAGAATGGCTACACCTTC.

This clonotype came up once. A clone one base away is much larger, so this may be a read error. This chain joins TRBV7-8 and TRBJ2-1, with 10 bases lining up with TRBD2. The CDR3 extends over 12 amino acids. With 5 bases clipped from V and 15 bases from J, the junction kept 7 bases outside the gene matches. Germline assignment: CDR1 SGHVS and CDR2 FQNEAQ. CDR3 loop: CASSPQAGGWFF. CDR3 DNA sequence: TGTGCCAGCAGCCCGCAAGCGGGAGGGTGGTTCTTC.

The rearrangement links TRBV29-1 to TRBJ2-2; a weak D match, TRBD2 (6 bases). The CDR3 is 14 amino acids. V lost 8 bases to trimming and J lost 3 bases, with 16 bases between them. The germline V gene encodes CDR1 SQVTM and CDR2 ANQGSEA. The CDR3 DNA reads TGCAGCCTGGCGACTAGTCGGTACACCGGGGAGCTGTTTTTT. Amino acids: CSLATSRYTGELFF.

Note on this clonotype: Mismatch with germline at one junction end may stem from a read error. V is TRBV6-5 and J is TRBJ1-1; 7 nucleotides line up with TRBD1. This CDR3 is built from 15 residues. Germline assignment: CDR1 MNHEY and CDR2 SVGAGI. The chain's CDR3 is CACSSTGARGTEAFF. CDR3 bases: TGTGCCTGCAGTTCCACAGGGGCGCGGGGCACTGAAGCTTTCTTT.

About this clonotype: This may arise from a read error, as a much more abundant clone is one base away. The chain links TRBV4-1 to TRBJ1-5; TRBD1 matches 7 bases. Germline trimming cut 4 bases from V and 8 bases from J; bases unmatched to any gene: 11. The CDR3 has 15 residues. Germline V lookup: CDR1 MGHRA, CDR2 YSYEKL. CDR3 sequence (DNA): TGCGCCAGCAGCCGAACCGGGACAGATAATGAGCCCCAGCATTTT. This sequence encodes CASSRTGTDNEPQHF.

Remarks on this clonotype: A read error may account for a junction end that differs from germline. This sequence joins TRBV20-1 and TRBJ2-7, with 7 bases identical to TRBD2. Germline CDR1 and CDR2: DFQATT and SNEGSKA (reference sequence). The CDR3 is made up of 15 amino acids. The CDR3 is CGAGLPGGLSYEQYF. The CDR3 DNA is TGCGGTGCTGGGTTACCGGGAGGCCTTTCCTACGAACAGTACTTC.

With regard to this clonotype: A much more abundant neighbour one base away suggests this may be a read error. The chain uses TRBV5-6 and TRBJ2-1; a possible D gene is TRBD2 (6 bases). Trimming cost V 6 bases and J 3 bases, with 10 bases left between them. The CDR3 runs 13 residues. CDR1 is SGHDT, CDR2 YYEEEE, per germline. This chain's CDR3 is CASKWGVYNEQFF. The CDR3 nucleotides are TGTGCCAGCAAATGGGGGGTCTACAATGAGCAGTTCTTC.

This clonotype was counted between two and nine times. This may come from a read error, since a much larger clone is one base off. The CDR3 does not end in the conserved phenylalanine or tryptophan, so this is likely a read error. V gene TRBV6-6 combines with J gene TRBJ2-1; D unclear. The CDR3 has 12 amino acids. Germline CDR1 reads MNHNY; CDR2 reads SVGAGI (reference sequence). V dropped 0 bases and J dropped 6 bases, with 3 bases sitting between them. The CDR3 DNA is TGTGCCAGCAGTTACTCAAGCAATGAGCAGTTCTTA. Its protein is CASSYSSNEQFL.

This clonotype showed up just once. This CDR3 fails to terminate in the conserved phenylalanine or tryptophan, so it likely reflects a read error. The rearrangement uses TRBV20-1 and TRBJ2-7; TRBD2 matches 11 bases. There are 15 residues in the CDR3. CDR1 and CDR2 (germline): DFQATT, SNEGSKA (reference sequence). CDR3 sequence: CNARPFSGGAGEQYL. The DNA of the CDR3 is TGCAATGCGAGACCCTTTAGCGGGGGGGCCGGCGAGCAGTACTTA.